The present T cell receptor beta chain was sequenced within a study of regulatory T cells in long-lasting Graves disease. The time point denotes: newly diagnosed GD, antithyroid drugs for less than 3 months. Construction of the TCR library relied on RNA isolated from PBMCs. A roughly 10-milliliter sample of peripheral blood was drawn into EDTA tubes. Combining iRepertoire HTBI primers with Arm-PCR of CDR3 regions, the authors built TCR beta libraries. MiXCR was run by TCRdb on the multiplex PCR reads, yielding one entry per CDR3 protein. The table has hundreds of thousands of distinct CDR3 sequences, about 15% seen once; the top ten hold about 20%. CDR3 length equals 14 residues. The ends were cut back, 5 bases at V and 9 bases at J, with 18 bases in the middle. Germline CDR1 is SGHNT and CDR2 is YENEEA. Many counts were recorded for this clonotype. The same sample was also studied in work on T cells in Graves' hyperthyroidism and ophthalmopathy. This second study notes: Hyperthyroidism patients were newly diagnosed, had disease duration under 2 months, and were aged 18 to 65 years.

The sequencing used peripheral blood mononuclear cells (PBMCs), collected at new diagnosis, from a patient treated with antithyroid drugs. The TCR sequence derives from a woman in her twenties or thirties with Graves disease. The rearrangement links TRBV11-3 to TRBJ2-3; tentatively, D is TRBD2 (6 bases). Written as DNA, the CDR3 is TGTGCCAGCAGCCCCTTTGGGGGGACGGAGACGCAGTATTTT. Translating it yields CASSPFGGTETQYF.